This T cell receptor beta chain was sequenced during a study of T cell responses to AZD1222 COVID-19 vaccine. CDR3 length equals 16 residues. Germline CDR1 and CDR2: SEHNR and FQNEAQ (reference sequence). Trimming took 5 bases from V and 1 from J; bases not matched to a gene: 5. A remark on this clone: Its antigen is currently unknown.

Study-wide findings and caveats: The span of vaccine-associated CD4 TCRs extended across spike, with dominance at 160-218 and 743-854. Repertoires in all cases were sampled only once the peak T cell response had passed. Only six or seven AZD1222 recipients were seropositive at baseline.

Pooled samples include second doses given at about 4 or 12 weeks. Data came from immunoSEQ multiplex PCR; TCRdb stores just in-frame clones and leaves some out. Seen here are about 150,000 clones, approximately 90% observed once, and the top ten hold approximately 1.4%. Material: peripheral blood, obtained 28 days after the second AZD1222 dose. The chain has TRBV7-9 and TRBJ1-5; TRBD1 aligns across 10 bases. This clonotype originated in an adult who received the AZD1222 COVID-19 vaccine. In DNA, the CDR3 is TGTGCCAGCAGCCTTGGGACAGGGGTAAGCAATCAGCCCCAGCATTTT. It specifies CASSLGTGVSNQPQHF.